This T cell receptor (beta chain) was identified during a study of OX40 agonist ivuxolimab in advanced cancers. Overall study: The drug used for patients, ivuxolimab, was an agonistic anti-OX40 (CD134) antibody. Those enrolled were 82.7% male, with a mean age of approximately 60 years and ages from about 20 to 79.

The CDR3 runs 16 residues. Germline CDR1 is GTSNPN and CDR2 is SVGIG (reference sequence). J was trimmed by 4 bases and V by 3 bases; bases with no gene match: 7. Sequencing used immunoSEQ multiplex PCR; TCRdb keeps in-frame clones, though not all of them. The sample lists 90,000 or so clones; about 90% were seen once. Autoimmune disease history or systemic immunosuppression barred patients. The chain links TRBV30 to TRBJ2-7, with 15 bases identical to TRBD2. This TCR was sampled from an adult with an advanced solid tumor such as melanoma, head and neck, liver or kidney cancer. The sequences come from CD4+ or CD8+ T cells sorted from blood, collected in a trial of the OX40 agonist ivuxolimab. The CDR3 nucleotides are TGTGCCTGGAGCCAGGGACTAGCGGGGGGCCATTACGAGCAGTACTTC. Its translation is CAWSQGLAGGHYEQYF.